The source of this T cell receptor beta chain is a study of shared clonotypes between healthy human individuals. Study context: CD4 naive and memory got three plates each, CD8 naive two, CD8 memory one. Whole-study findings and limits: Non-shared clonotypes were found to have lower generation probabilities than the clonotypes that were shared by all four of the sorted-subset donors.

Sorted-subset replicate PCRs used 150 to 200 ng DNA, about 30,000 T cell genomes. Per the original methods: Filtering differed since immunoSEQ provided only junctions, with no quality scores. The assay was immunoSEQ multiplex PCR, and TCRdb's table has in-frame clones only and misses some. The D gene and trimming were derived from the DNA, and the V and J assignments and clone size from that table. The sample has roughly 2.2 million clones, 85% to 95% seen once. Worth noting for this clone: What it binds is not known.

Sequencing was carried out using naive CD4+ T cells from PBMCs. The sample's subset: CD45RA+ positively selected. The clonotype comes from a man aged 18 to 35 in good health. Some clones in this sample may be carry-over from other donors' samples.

The CDR3 DNA follows: TGCGCCAGCAGCCAAGATGCAAGGATCATGAACACTGAAGCTTTCTTT. Amino acid sequence: CASSQDARIMNTEAFF. The chain has TRBV4-1 and TRBJ1-1; D is undetermined. Germline CDR1 MGHRA, CDR2 YSYEKL. The germline V and J ends were trimmed by 0 bases and 0 bases, with 11 bases remaining between them. This CDR3 has 16 amino acids.